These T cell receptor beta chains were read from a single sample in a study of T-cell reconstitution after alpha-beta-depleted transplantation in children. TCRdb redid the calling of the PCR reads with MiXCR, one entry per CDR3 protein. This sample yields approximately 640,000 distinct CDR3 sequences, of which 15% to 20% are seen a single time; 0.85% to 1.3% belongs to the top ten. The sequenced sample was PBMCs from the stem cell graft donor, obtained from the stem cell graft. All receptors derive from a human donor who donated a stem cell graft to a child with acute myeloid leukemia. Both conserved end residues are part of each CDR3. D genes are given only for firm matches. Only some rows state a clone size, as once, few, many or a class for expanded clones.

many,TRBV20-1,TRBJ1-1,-,CSARTPGYIMNTEAFF,TGCAGTGCTAGGACTCCTGGGTACATCATGAACACTGAAGCTTTCTTT
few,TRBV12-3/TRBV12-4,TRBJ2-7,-,CASSLLASWNEQYF,TGTGCCAGCAGTTTATTGGCTAGCTGGAACGAGCAGTACTTC
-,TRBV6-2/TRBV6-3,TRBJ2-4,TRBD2,CASSYSLAGGSTLAKNIQYF,TGTGCCAGCAGTTACTCATTAGCGGGGGGTTCCACGCTAGCCAAAAACATTCAGTACTTC
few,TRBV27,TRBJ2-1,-,CASSLSWRQGEQFF,TGTGCCAGCAGTTTATCCTGGCGGCAGGGGGAGCAGTTCTTC
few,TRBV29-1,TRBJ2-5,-,CSVDTGNQETQYF,TGCAGCGTTGATACAGGGAACCAAGAGACCCAGTACTTC
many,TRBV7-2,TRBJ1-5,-,CASSLGLVRQPQHF,TGTGCCAGCAGCTTGGGTCTGGTCAGGCAGCCCCAGCATTTT
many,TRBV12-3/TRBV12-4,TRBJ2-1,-,CASSSVQGASSYNEQFF,TGTGCCAGCAGTTCCGTACAGGGTGCGAGCTCCTACAATGAGCAGTTCTTC
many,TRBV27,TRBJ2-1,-,CASSLFRGTPQFF,TGTGCCAGCAGTTTATTCCGCGGGACACCTCAGTTCTTC
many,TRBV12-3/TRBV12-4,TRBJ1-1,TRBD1,CASSPPDRDFEAFF,TGTGCCAGCAGTCCCCCAGACAGGGACTTTGAAGCTTTCTTT
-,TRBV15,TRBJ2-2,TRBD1,CATSVDRERGELFF,TGTGCCACCAGCGTCGACAGGGAGCGCGGGGAGCTGTTTTTT
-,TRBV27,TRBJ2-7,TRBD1,CASSLAGTGLYEQYF,TGTGCCAGCAGTTTAGCCGGGACAGGCCTCTACGAGCAGTACTTC
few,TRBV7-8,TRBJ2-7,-,CASSLEEGGYEQYF,TGTGCCAGCAGCTTAGAGGAGGGGGGCTACGAGCAGTACTTC
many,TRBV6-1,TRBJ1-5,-,CASSEGGPRNQPQHF,TGTGCCAGCAGTGAAGGGGGCCCACGTAATCAGCCCCAGCATTTT